This T cell receptor beta chain was found in a study of blood T cell repertoires in COVID-19. Study in general: PBMCs, B-cell-depleted T cells, or T cells were the source of the cDNA or gDNA that made up the material.

V gave up 3 bases and J gave up 0 bases, with 10 bases separating them. This CDR3 spans 14 amino acids. Germline CDR1 is SGHNT and CDR2 is YYREEE (reference sequence). Generated by immunoSEQ multiplex PCR, the TCRdb table keeps only in-frame clones and is missing some. The table lists roughly 380,000 clones, approximately 89% of them singletons. The specimen sequenced was PBMCs or T cells enriched from blood (not recorded which). This TCR was sampled from a man between 25 and 39 years old who had recovered from COVID-19. The chain recombines TRBV5-4 with TRBJ2-7; tentative D call: TRBD2 (6 bases). CDR3 amino acids: CASSSAGNSYEQYF. The CDR3 bases are TGTGCCAGCAGCTCGGCGGGAAACTCCTACGAGCAGTACTTC.